One and the same sample provided the 28 T cell receptor beta chains below, sequenced in a study of T-cell memory formation after mild COVID-19. From the 5' RACE reads, TCRdb called clonotypes with MiXCR, one entry per CDR3 protein. Of 350,000 to 450,000 distinct CDR3 sequences detected, approximately 15% appear once; the ten largest clones hold about 22%. Sequencing was carried out using PBMCs or a T cell subset sorted from them (not recorded which). The receptors here all came from a man between 18 and 35 years old who had mild COVID-19 (a few samples of this study predate the infection). Cell type and time point are not known.

The chain uses TRBV5-1 and TRBJ1-2, with a tentative D call TRBD1 (5 bases). V dropped 2 bases and J dropped 0 bases, with 14 bases sitting between them. Germline CDR1 is SGHRS and CDR2 is YFSETQ. This CDR3 comprises 16 residues. The CDR3 protein is CASSFSPDTANYGYTF. The CDR3 DNA is TGCGCCAGCAGCTTCTCGCCGGACACGGCTAACTATGGCTACACCTTC.

This rearrangement joins TRBV7-2 to TRBJ2-5; D ambiguous. This CDR3 is built from 14 residues. Germline CDR1 reads SGHTA; CDR2 reads FQGNSA. Between the trimmed V and J ends, which lost 0 bases and 3 bases, there was a span of 8 bases. In DNA, the CDR3 is TGTGCCAGCAGCTTAGCGGGCTCCAAAGAGACCCAGTACTTC. This codes for CASSLAGSKETQYF.

This clonotype was picked up a small number of times. The rearrangement links TRBV6-5 to TRBJ2-3, with 7 bases lining up with TRBD2. The germline V gene has CDR1 MNHEY and CDR2 SVGAGI. V lost 6 bases and J lost 8; bases outside the gene matches: 11. The CDR3 sequence is 14 residues long. CDR3 bases: TGTGCCAGCAGCCGAGCTAGCGGCCTCCTTACGCAGTATTTT. It is translated as CASSRASGLLTQYF.

This clonotype has a handful of counts. This chain connects TRBV20-1 to TRBJ2-3; D is ambiguous. The CDR3 is 12 amino acids. V gave up 6 bases and J gave up 2 bases, with 9 bases separating them. Germline values: CDR1 DFQATT, CDR2 SNEGSKA (reference sequence). The CDR3 reads CSAPGTTDTQYF. In DNA form, the CDR3 reads TGCAGTGCGCCTGGTACCACAGATACGCAGTATTTT.

The sample holds a few counts of this clonotype. The gene calls are TRBV6-5 and TRBJ2-7, with D perhaps TRBD2 (6 bases). The germline gives CDR1 MNHEY, CDR2 SVGAGI. The V and J ends lost 5 bases and 5 bases respectively, with 19 bases between them. CDR3 size: 15 residues. CDR3 nucleotides: TGTGCCAGCAGTACGGGCGGGACCCAACTTCACGAGCAGTACTTC. It encodes CASSTGGTQLHEQYF.

The chain joins TRBV20-1 to TRBJ2-3; possible D gene TRBD1, 6 bases. The CDR3 totals 14 residues. The germline V gene has CDR1 DFQATT and CDR2 SNEGSKA (reference sequence). Trimming removed 6 bases from V and 6 bases from J, with 19 bases in between. The CDR3 loop reads CSAPDRRAGDTQYF. CDR3 DNA: TGCAGTGCCCCAGACAGGCGCGCAGGCGATACGCAGTATTTT.

The chain has TRBV7-2 and TRBJ2-4; 7 positions agree with TRBD1. The V gene end was trimmed by 3 bases and the J gene end by 0 bases; junction bases not matched to a gene: 8. Germline CDR1 reads SGHTA; CDR2 reads FQGNSA. The CDR3 length is 17 residues. CDR3 loop: CASSFPGTELAKNIQYF. Written as DNA, the CDR3 is TGTGCCAGCAGCTTCCCCGGGACAGAGTTAGCCAAAAACATTCAGTACTTC.

This clonotype was seen a few times. The rearrangement uses TRBV20-1 and TRBJ1-5; D possibly corresponds to TRBD1 (6 bases). The CDR3 length is 13 residues. V dropped 6 bases and J dropped 8 bases, with 17 bases sitting between them. Per germline, CDR1 DFQATT and CDR2 SNEGSKA (reference sequence). This CDR3 is CSAVAGEVKPQHF. CDR3 nucleotide sequence: TGCAGTGCGGTAGCAGGGGAGGTAAAGCCCCAGCATTTT.

In its sample, this clonotype was seen many times. J is TRBJ2-5 and V is TRBV7-2; tentatively, D is TRBD2 (6 bases). CDR3 length: 13 residues. Trimming took off 2 bases at V and 5 bases at J, with 9 bases between the two ends. In germline, CDR1 is SGHTA, CDR2 FQGNSA. CDR3 in DNA: TGTGCCAGCAGCTTATATGGGAGGGAGACCCAGTACTTC. Protein product: CASSLYGRETQYF.

This clonotype was observed a few times. V usage is TRBV27 and J usage is TRBJ1-6, with no clear D. V shed 5 bases and J shed 7 bases, with 12 bases lying between them. Per the germline V gene, CDR1 is MNHEY and CDR2 is SMNVEV (reference sequence). The CDR3 sequence is 14 residues long. The CDR3 loop is CASSPRQNNSPLHF. CDR3 bases: TGTGCCAGCAGTCCCCGGCAGAACAATTCACCCCTCCACTTT.

This clonotype was detected only a few times. The J gene is TRBJ2-7, the V gene TRBV9; TRBD1 matches at 7 bases. V dropped 3 bases and J dropped 1; count of bases not matched to a gene: 4. Germline assignment: CDR1 SGDLS and CDR2 YYNGEE. This CDR3 is 14 amino acids long. The CDR3 is CASSGQGESYEQYF. In DNA, the CDR3 is TGTGCCAGCAGCGGACAGGGCGAGTCCTACGAGCAGTACTTC.

This clonotype turned up a few times. V and J are TRBV20-1 and TRBJ1-5; D is uncertain. The V and J ends lost 2 bases and 7 bases respectively, with 12 bases between them. Per germline, CDR1 DFQATT and CDR2 SNEGSKA (reference sequence). This CDR3 is built from 13 residues. CDR3 in DNA: TGCAGTGCTAGATCCCCCGGCGGACAGCCCCAGCATTTT. Protein product: CSARSPGGQPQHF.

The rearrangement joins TRBV20-1 to TRBJ2-5; 8 positions agree with TRBD2. After removal of 1 base from V and 5 bases from J, the junction contained 3 bases not matched to a gene. The CDR3 spans 13 residues. From germline, CDR1 is DFQATT and CDR2 SNEGSKA (reference sequence). This CDR3 reads CSARALAGETQYF. The CDR3 nucleotides read TGCAGTGCTAGAGCGCTAGCGGGCGAGACCCAGTACTTC.

This chain joins TRBV4-1 and TRBJ1-5; possible D gene TRBD1, 6 bases. This CDR3 region has 16 residues. With 4 bases removed from V and 5 bases from J, the gap between germline ends came to 18 bases. The germline gives CDR1 MGHRA, CDR2 YSYEKL. The CDR3 region has the DNA TGCGCCAGCAGCCCATGGGCAGACAGGCAAGATCAGCCCCAGCATTTT. Residues: CASSPWADRQDQPQHF.

The rearrangement uses TRBV19 and TRBJ2-3, with TRBD1 as a possible D gene (7 bases). The V end was cut by 6 bases, the J end by 3 bases, with 13 bases between. Germline CDR1 reads LNHDA; CDR2 reads SQIVND (reference sequence). This CDR3 spans 14 amino acids. Here the CDR3 reads CASRNRGGTDTQYF. The CDR3 DNA sequence: TGTGCCAGTAGGAACAGGGGAGGAACAGATACGCAGTATTTT.

This clonotype was seen only a few times. The genes are TRBV4-1 and TRBJ1-1, with no clear D. V gave up 2 bases and J gave up 5 bases, with 15 bases separating them. The CDR3 runs to 15 residues. Germline V lookup: CDR1 MGHRA, CDR2 YSYEKL. The CDR3 reads CASSQPERRRTEAFF. In DNA, the CDR3 is TGCGCCAGCAGCCAACCAGAGCGGAGACGGACTGAAGCTTTCTTT.

This clonotype was seen repeatedly, ten times or more. The chain combines TRBV4-1 with TRBJ1-5; D ambiguous. Trimming shortened V by 0 bases and J by 4 bases, and 10 bases separated the two germline ends. The CDR3 length is 15 residues. CDR1 is MGHRA, CDR2 YSYEKL, per germline. CDR3 in amino acids: CASSQEFGANQPQHF. The DNA for the CDR3 is TGCGCCAGCAGCCAAGAGTTTGGAGCTAATCAGCCCCAGCATTTT.

The chain links TRBV25-1 to TRBJ2-3, with TRBD2 matching over 9 bases. V lost 4 bases, J lost 6 bases, and 17 bases stayed unmatched. Germline V lookup: CDR1 MGHDK, CDR2 SYGVNS. The CDR3 sequence is 18 residues long. CDR3: CASSGSGGRFSPRDTQYF. The CDR3 coding sequence is TGTGCCAGCAGTGGTAGCGGGGGCCGTTTCTCCCCTCGGGATACGCAGTATTTT.

The gene calls are TRBV7-9 and TRBJ2-3; possibly TRBD1 or TRBD2 for D (5 bases each). V gave up 6 bases and J gave up 2 bases, with 15 bases separating them. This CDR3 has 15 amino acids. Germline V gene data show CDR1 as SEHNR and CDR2 as FQNEAQ (reference sequence). The CDR3: CASRGERGFTDTQYF. The DNA for the CDR3 is TGTGCCAGCAGGGGGGAAAGGGGCTTCACAGATACGCAGTATTTT.

The CDR3 region has the DNA TGTGCCAGCAGCCAGGCCAACGGACAGGGCGTTTATGGCTACACCTTC. This translates into CASSQANGQGVYGYTF. J is TRBJ1-2 and V is TRBV4-2, with TRBD1 matching 8 bases. V was pared by 3 bases and J by 5 bases, with 11 bases of the junction left unmatched. Germline-derived CDR1 and CDR2 are LGHNA and YNFKEQ. The CDR3 extends over 16 amino acids.

This clonotype was detected only a few times. This rearrangement joins TRBV7-2 to TRBJ2-3; 8 positions agree with TRBD2. Germline CDR1 and CDR2: SGHTA and FQGNSA. The V gene end was trimmed by 7 bases and the J gene end by 0 bases; junction bases not matched to a gene: 15. The CDR3 length is 18 residues. CDR3 region: CASTPGTSPAPSTDTQYF. The CDR3 DNA reads TGTGCCAGCACCCCGGGGACTAGTCCCGCACCTAGCACAGATACGCAGTATTTT.

Here the CDR3 DNA reads TGCGCCAGCAGCCAAGATTGGGGACTAGTTGAGACCCAGTACTTC. Protein: CASSQDWGLVETQYF. The chain couples TRBV4-3 to TRBJ2-5; 8 bases agree with TRBD2. This CDR3 has 15 residues. The V gene end was trimmed by 0 bases and the J gene end by 5 bases; junction bases not matched to a gene: 5. Germline V gene data show CDR1 as LGHNA and CDR2 as YSLEER.

This clonotype came up many times. The gene calls are TRBV24-1 and TRBJ2-5, with a possible D match to TRBD2 (6 bases). Trimming cost V 4 bases and J 4 bases, with 15 bases left between them. From germline, CDR1 is KGHDR and CDR2 SFDVKD. The CDR3 consists of 15 residues. In DNA form, the CDR3 reads TGTGCCACCAGTGAGCTCGGGGCCGGGGGAGAGACCCAGTACTTC. Translation gives CATSELGAGGETQYF.

V usage is TRBV7-8 and J usage is TRBJ1-5; D perhaps matches TRBD1 (5 bases). The CDR3 is made up of 14 amino acids. The ends were cut back, 6 bases at V and 9 bases at J, with 18 bases in the middle. Germline CDR1 is SGHVS and CDR2 is FQNEAQ. The CDR3 region has the DNA TGTGCCAGCAGGGAGGGGAGGGGCCACGGGCCCCAGCATTTT. Its translation is CASREGRGHGPQHF.

The chain carries TRBV4-1 and TRBJ2-1; 9 bases are a match to TRBD2. Germline V CDR1 and CDR2: MGHRA, YSYEKL. CDR3 length: 16 residues. V shed 4 bases, J shed 0 bases, and the junction held 4 bases outside the gene matches. The CDR3 nucleotides read TGCGCCAGCAGCCCGACTAGCGGCAGCTCCTACAATGAGCAGTTCTTC. Amino acids: CASSPTSGSSYNEQFF.

The chain employs TRBV4-3 and TRBJ1-6, with TRBD1 as a possible D gene (5 bases). Germline CDR1 LGHNA, CDR2 YSLEER. V was clipped by 5 bases and J by 7 bases, with 12 bases between them. The CDR3 is 14 residues long. The CDR3: CASSARALNSPLHF. The CDR3, as DNA: TGCGCCAGCAGCGCCAGGGCCTTGAATTCACCCCTCCACTTT.

The chain combines TRBV7-9 with TRBJ2-2; D not resolved. The germline CDR1 and CDR2 sequences are SEHNR and FQNEAQ (reference sequence). V dropped 3 bases and J dropped 6 bases, with 11 bases sitting between them. The CDR3 is 14 residues long. This CDR3 reads CASSFIPTAGELFF. In DNA form, the CDR3 reads TGTGCCAGCAGCTTCATTCCTACCGCCGGGGAGCTGTTTTTT.

This clonotype was counted many times. This CDR3 is CAWRTAHQETQYF. DNA for the CDR3: TGTGCCTGGAGGACAGCCCATCAAGAGACCCAGTACTTC. The chain carries TRBV30 and TRBJ2-5; tentatively, D is TRBD1 (5 bases). Germline V gives CDR1 GTSNPN, CDR2 SVGIG (reference sequence). CDR3 length equals 13 residues. The ends were cut back, 3 bases at V and 2 bases at J, with 10 bases in the middle.